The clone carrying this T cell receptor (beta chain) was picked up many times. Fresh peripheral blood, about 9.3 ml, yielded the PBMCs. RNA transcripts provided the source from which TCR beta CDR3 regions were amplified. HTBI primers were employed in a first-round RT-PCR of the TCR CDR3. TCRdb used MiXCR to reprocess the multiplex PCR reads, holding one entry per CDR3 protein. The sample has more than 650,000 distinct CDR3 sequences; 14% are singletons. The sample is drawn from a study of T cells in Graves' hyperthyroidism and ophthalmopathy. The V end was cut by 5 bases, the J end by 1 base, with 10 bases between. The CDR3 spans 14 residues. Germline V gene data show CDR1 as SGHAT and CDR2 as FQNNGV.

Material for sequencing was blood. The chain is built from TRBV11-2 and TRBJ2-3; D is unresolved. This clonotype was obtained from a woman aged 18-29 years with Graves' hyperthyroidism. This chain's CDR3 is CASSPRRGTDTQYF. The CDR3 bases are TGTGCCAGCAGCCCTCGACGTGGCACAGATACGCAGTATTTT.